Below, one T cell receptor beta chain is given with its context. The junction departs from the called germline gene at one end, perhaps through a read error. Unsorted bulk tissue (roughly 20-34 mg) underwent RNA and DNA co-extraction. Using a constant-region primer together with ProtoScript II reverse transcriptase, TCR beta cDNA was made from about 500 ng of total RNA. Slightly modified ARM-PCR served as the procedure for the TCR beta libraries. These libraries came from three rounds of nested multiplex PCR. Investigators reported that the first two PCR rounds, at 10 cycles each, used TRBV1-TRBV30 forward primers with a C-beta reverse primer. TCRdb reprocessed the multiplex PCR reads via MiXCR and lists one record per CDR3 protein. Of 50,000 or so distinct CDR3 sequences listed, about 77% are singletons. The V gene's germline CDR1 is SQVTM and CDR2 ANQGSEA. The CDR3 has 14 amino acids. The record originates from a study of tumor-infiltrating lymphocytes in primary liver carcinoma. At the level of the study: Tumors measured about 4 to 11 cm and were stage T1-T3 N0M0. Each sample had roughly 3.65 to 8 million productive TCRbeta reads regardless of tissue type.

What was sequenced was liver tumor tissue from sampling region 5. Stated subset: tumor region T5, tumor centre. V gene TRBV29-1 combines with J gene TRBJ2-2, with a weak D call TRBD2 (5 bases). This clonotype was obtained from a middle-aged man with primary liver carcinoma and hepatitis B virus infection. The DNA of the CDR3 is TGCAGCGTCCTCGGTCCTGGACCCAACGGGGAACTGTTTTTT. Protein: CSVLGPGPNGELFF.